The 24 T cell receptor beta chains presented below share a single source sample, sequenced in a study of CD8 T cells in Susac syndrome. Reverse transcription of roughly 0.45 to 1 ug RNA was carried out with random hexamers. Using its own MiXCR run on the immunoSEQ multiplex PCR reads, TCRdb lists one record per CDR3 protein. This table holds tens of thousands of distinct CDR3 sequences, 93% found once. The sequenced sample consisted of CD4+ T cells from PBMCs. These receptors originate from a human donor with Susac syndrome.

The rearrangement links TRBV20-1 to TRBJ1-5, with 12 nucleotides matching TRBD1. There are 19 residues in the CDR3. Germline CDR1 is DFQATT and CDR2 is SNEGSKA (reference sequence). V lost 8 bases and J lost 2; bases outside the gene matches: 19. CDR3 in DNA: TGCAGTATTCTCTCGAGGGACAGGGGGCTTCGAGGGGGCAATCAGCCCCAGCATTTT. Its translation: CSILSRDRGLRGGNQPQHF.

J is TRBJ1-1 and V is TRBV12-3 or TRBV12-4; D remains unclear. The length of the CDR3 is 13 residues. The ends were cut back, 7 bases at V and 2 bases at J, with 11 bases in the middle. The CDR3: CASTLQPNTEAFF. The CDR3 DNA reads as TGTGCCAGCACCCTACAGCCAAACACTGAAGCTTTCTTT.

CDR3: CASSPDRPDTQYF. CDR3 DNA: TGTGCCAGCAGCCCTGACCGCCCAGATACGCAGTATTTT. J is TRBJ2-3 and V is TRBV3-1; D call uncertain. The CDR3 runs 13 residues. The V and J ends lost 4 bases and 4 bases respectively, with 9 bases between them. CDR1 and CDR2 (germline): LGHDT, YNNKEL (reference sequence).

The CDR3 sequence is CASSYPSLRYGTDLNTEAFF. As DNA, the CDR3 is TGTGCCAGCAGTTACCCATCCCTTCGCTACGGGACAGACCTTAACACTGAAGCTTTCTTT. The chain recombines TRBV6-5 with TRBJ1-1; 7 positions agree with TRBD1. The V gene end was trimmed by 2 bases and the J gene end by 2 bases; junction bases not matched to a gene: 20. Germline CDR1 reads MNHEY; CDR2 reads SVGAGI. This CDR3 is built from 20 residues.

The gene calls are TRBV2 and TRBJ2-7; D perhaps matches TRBD1 (5 bases). CDR3 size: 13 residues. Germline V gene sequence: CDR1 SNHLY, CDR2 FYNNEI. Deletions cut 10 bases from V and 3 bases from J, with 16 bases between. The CDR3, as DNA: TGTGCCACCGCGACAGCGCCGCTCTACGAGCAGTACTTC. It encodes CATATAPLYEQYF.

The chain has TRBV27 and TRBJ2-7; D is ambiguous. Germline V gene sequence: CDR1 MNHEY, CDR2 SMNVEV (reference sequence). This CDR3 contains 13 residues. Trimming cost V 10 bases and J 5 bases, with 18 bases left between them. The CDR3 nucleotides are TGTGCCACCTTAGGCGCGGAGCTCGACGAGCAGTACTTC. This translates into CATLGAELDEQYF.

This clonotype has just a few counts. The chain uses TRBV28 and TRBJ2-7, with D possibly matching TRBD1 (5 bases). CDR3 size: 13 residues. Trimming stripped 5 bases from V and 3 bases from J, with 11 bases between. Looked up from germline, CDR1 is MDHEN and CDR2 is SYDVKM. CDR3 coding DNA: TGTGCCAGCAGTCCAGGGAAAGGCTACGAGCAGTACTTC. The encoded protein is CASSPGKGYEQYF.

This chain joins TRBV12-3 or TRBV12-4 and TRBJ2-7, with 14 positions matching TRBD2. The CDR3 is made up of 15 amino acids. The V gene end was trimmed by 5 bases and the J gene end by 5 bases; junction bases not matched to a gene: 5. For the CDR3, the DNA is TGTGCCAGCAGTCCGGGACTAGCGGGGGCCCACGAGCAGTACTTC. As protein: CASSPGLAGAHEQYF.

The V and J genes are TRBV18 and TRBJ1-1; TRBD1 matches at 8 bases. Germline CDR1 is KGHSH and CDR2 is LQKENI. V lost 6 bases, J lost 8 bases, and 5 bases stayed unmatched. This CDR3 is built from 12 residues. In DNA, the CDR3 is TGTGCCAGCTCGCCAAACAGGGGGGAAGCTTTCTTT. Encoded protein: CASSPNRGEAFF.

V gene TRBV6-2 or TRBV6-3 combines with J gene TRBJ2-3; 7 nucleotides align to TRBD2. CDR1 and CDR2 from the germline V gene are MNHEY and SVGEGT. The CDR3 is 20 residues long. J lost 2 bases, V lost 0 bases, and 17 bases had no gene match. The CDR3 reads CASSYSGLISLAASTDTQYF. The CDR3, as DNA: TGTGCCAGCAGTTACTCGGGTCTCATCAGTCTAGCGGCCTCCACAGATACGCAGTATTTT.

The chain employs TRBV5-1 and TRBJ2-3; the D call may be TRBD1 or TRBD2 (5 bases each). V shed 7 bases and J shed 0 bases, with 9 bases lying between them. The V gene's germline CDR1 is SGHRS and CDR2 YFSETQ. The CDR3 loop spans 13 amino acids. In nucleotides, the CDR3 is TGCGCCAGCCGGGGACCTAGCACAGATACGCAGTATTTT. Amino acid sequence: CASRGPSTDTQYF.

The gene calls are TRBV6-4 and TRBJ1-1; D is undetermined. Germline assignment: CDR1 MRHNA and CDR2 SNTAGT. V was pared by 6 bases and J by 2 bases, with 13 bases between. The CDR3 spans 14 residues. The CDR3 DNA follows: TGTGCCAGCAGCCCACGAGTCGGTAACACTGAAGCTTTCTTT. This gives the protein CASSPRVGNTEAFF.

The V gene is TRBV20-1, the J gene TRBJ1-1; D possibly corresponds to TRBD1 (5 bases). This CDR3 has 14 amino acids. Germline CDR1 reads DFQATT; CDR2 reads SNEGSKA (reference sequence). V lost 0 bases and J 9 bases, leaving 17 bases between the germline ends. The CDR3 spells CSAREYHRDSQAFF. CDR3 nucleotide sequence: TGCAGTGCTAGAGAGTATCACCGAGACAGCCAAGCTTTCTTT.

The rearrangement links TRBV7-3 to TRBJ1-2, with TRBD1 identical over 12 bases. The CDR3 sequence is 17 residues long. After removal of 5 bases from V and 3 bases from J, the junction contained 10 bases not matched to a gene. Germline V gene data show CDR1 as SGHTA and CDR2 as FQGTGA. The CDR3 DNA is TGTGCCAGCAGCGTCGGGACAGGGGGCCCTTCCTACTATGGCTACACCTTC. Translated, it gives CASSVGTGGPSYYGYTF. Using reference TRBV7-3 and TRBJ1-2 for the parts outside the CDR3, the full variable domain is GAGVSQTPSNKVTEKGKYVELRCDPISGHTALYWYRQSLGQGPEFLIYFQGTGAADDSGLPNDRFFAVRPEGSVSTLKIQRTERGDSAVYLCASSVGTGGPSYYGYTFGSGTRLTVV.

The genes are TRBV20-1 and TRBJ2-7, with D perhaps TRBD1 or TRBD2 (5 bases each). CDR1 is DFQATT, CDR2 SNEGSKA, per germline (reference sequence). The CDR3 is made up of 13 amino acids. The CDR3 region has the DNA TGCAGCGCAGGGACGCCTAGCTCCTACGAGCAGTACTTC. It yields the protein CSAGTPSSYEQYF.

Only a few counts were recorded for this clonotype. The chain links TRBV28 to TRBJ2-7; TRBD1 matches 7 bases. CDR1 is MDHEN and CDR2 is SYDVKM in the germline V gene. V was pared by 7 bases and J by 0 bases, with 6 bases of the junction left unmatched. The CDR3 covers 14 residues. CDR3 bases: TGTGCCAGCACAAGGACAGGAATCTCCTACGAGCAGTACTTC. This gives the protein CASTRTGISYEQYF. The full variable domain, its missing parts supplied by reference TRBV28 and TRBJ2-7, is DVKVTQSSRYLVKRTGEKVFLECVQDMDHENMFWYRQDPGLGLRLIYFSYDVKMKEKGDIPEGYSVSREKKERFSLILESASTNQTSMYLCASTRTGISYEQYFGPGTRLTVT.

The rearrangement joins TRBV7-2 to TRBJ2-5, with 7 positions matching TRBD2. The V and J ends lost 1 base and 3 bases, in that order; junction bases with no gene match: 2. The germline CDR1 and CDR2 sequences are SGHTA and FQGNSA. The CDR3 loop spans 14 amino acids. The CDR3 DNA reads as TGTGCCAGCAGCTTAGTGGCGGGGGAAGAGACCCAGTACTTC. Its translation is CASSLVAGEETQYF.

This chain uses TRBV4-3 with TRBJ2-7; D is possibly TRBD1 or TRBD2 (6 bases each). The CDR3 runs to 14 residues. Trimming shortened V by 2 bases and J by 5 bases, and 13 bases separated the two germline ends. Per germline, CDR1 LGHNA and CDR2 YSLEER. Here the CDR3 reads CASSQWGARNEQYF. The CDR3 bases are TGCGCCAGCAGCCAATGGGGGGCGCGTAACGAGCAGTACTTC.

This sequence joins TRBV18 and TRBJ1-1, with 8 bases fitting TRBD1. The CDR3 length is 14 residues. Germline loops: CDR1 KGHSH, CDR2 LQKENI. Trimming cost V 5 bases and J 5 bases; bases outside gene matches: 7. Here the CDR3 reads CASSADRGWTEAFF. The CDR3 region has the DNA TGTGCCAGCTCAGCAGACAGGGGTTGGACTGAAGCTTTCTTT.

The CDR3 DNA is TGCAGTGCTAGTTTACGGACTAGTGCTAAGCATGAGCAGTTCTTC. Encoded protein: CSASLRTSAKHEQFF. J is TRBJ2-1 and V is TRBV20-1, with TRBD2 matching over 7 bases. The junction had 13 bases not matched to a gene; V was cut back by 3 bases and J by 8 bases. CDR1 is DFQATT and CDR2 is SNEGSKA in the germline V gene (reference sequence). The CDR3 consists of 15 residues.

The chain employs TRBV6-2 or TRBV6-3 and TRBJ2-5, with D unresolved. Germline loops: CDR1 MNHEY, CDR2 SVGEGT. This CDR3 is 13 amino acids long. Trimming pared 0 bases from V and 1 base from J, leaving 3 bases between. In DNA form, the CDR3 reads TGTGCCAGCAGTTACTCTGGCCAAGAGACCCAGTACTTC. Encoded protein: CASSYSGQETQYF.

The chain employs TRBV5-1 and TRBJ2-2, with D possibly matching TRBD2 (6 bases). V gave up 7 bases and J gave up 0 bases, with 13 bases separating them. The CDR3 covers 15 residues. The germline gives CDR1 SGHRS, CDR2 YFSETQ. CDR3 protein: CASGSGRTNTGELFF. The DNA for the CDR3 is TGCGCCAGCGGTTCAGGGAGGACGAACACCGGGGAGCTGTTTTTT.

The V and J genes are TRBV5-1 and TRBJ1-1; D gene ambiguous. Germline V gene data show CDR1 as SGHRS and CDR2 as YFSETQ. Trimming cost V 1 base and J 3 bases, with 10 bases left between them. The CDR3 has 14 residues. The CDR3 DNA reads TGCGCCAGCAGCTTGTCTCCAGGTGACACTGAAGCTTTCTTT. It codes for CASSLSPGDTEAFF.

The V and J genes are TRBV3-1 and TRBJ2-7, with 7 bases matching TRBD1. From germline, CDR1 is LGHDT and CDR2 YNNKEL (reference sequence). This CDR3 comprises 14 residues. V gave up 1 base and J gave up 2 bases; unmatched junction bases: 2. The CDR3: CASSQGGGPYEQYF. For the CDR3, the DNA is TGTGCCAGCAGCCAAGGAGGGGGCCCCTACGAGCAGTACTTC.